This note documents a single T cell receptor beta chain sequence. Germline assignment: CDR1 MNHEY and CDR2 SMNVEV (reference sequence). The germline V and J ends were trimmed by 3 bases and 2 bases, with 11 bases remaining between them. The CDR3 contains 16 residues. Using immunoSEQ multiplex PCR, the repertoire was profiled, and TCRdb retains in-frame clones only, with some absent. Of about 2 million clones in the sample, 85% to 95% are singletons; the top ten hold 0.13%. This specimen belongs to a study of shared clonotypes between healthy human individuals. Study-level background: Used for every donor were three CD4 naive, three CD4 memory, two CD8 naive and one CD8 memory plate.

The origin of this receptor is a man between 18 and 29 years old in good health. Sequenced sample: naive CD4+ T cells sorted from blood. As to subset: CD45RA+ positively selected. The chain couples TRBV27 to TRBJ2-6; tentative D call: TRBD1 (7 bases). CDR3 loop: CASSFQGGTGANVLTF. The CDR3 bases are TGTGCCAGCAGTTTTCAGGGGGGCACTGGGGCCAACGTCCTGACTTTC.